This entry concerns a single T cell receptor (beta chain). The V gene lost 5 bases and the J gene lost 4 bases, with 6 bases spanning the gap. The CDR3 runs 11 residues. Germline CDR1 is SGHAT and CDR2 is FQNNGV. These data are taken from a study of T cell responses to AZD1222 COVID-19 vaccine. Profiled with immunoSEQ multiplex PCR; TCRdb holds only in-frame clones, not every one. The table has around 110,000 clones, around nine tenths seen once. This receptor was obtained from an adult who received the AZD1222 COVID-19 vaccine. The V gene is TRBV11-2, the J gene TRBJ2-7, with D unclear. Source: peripheral blood, taken 28 days after the second AZD1222 dose. CDR3 loop: CASSIYYEQYF. The CDR3 DNA reads as TGTGCCAGCAGCATATATTACGAGCAGTACTTC.